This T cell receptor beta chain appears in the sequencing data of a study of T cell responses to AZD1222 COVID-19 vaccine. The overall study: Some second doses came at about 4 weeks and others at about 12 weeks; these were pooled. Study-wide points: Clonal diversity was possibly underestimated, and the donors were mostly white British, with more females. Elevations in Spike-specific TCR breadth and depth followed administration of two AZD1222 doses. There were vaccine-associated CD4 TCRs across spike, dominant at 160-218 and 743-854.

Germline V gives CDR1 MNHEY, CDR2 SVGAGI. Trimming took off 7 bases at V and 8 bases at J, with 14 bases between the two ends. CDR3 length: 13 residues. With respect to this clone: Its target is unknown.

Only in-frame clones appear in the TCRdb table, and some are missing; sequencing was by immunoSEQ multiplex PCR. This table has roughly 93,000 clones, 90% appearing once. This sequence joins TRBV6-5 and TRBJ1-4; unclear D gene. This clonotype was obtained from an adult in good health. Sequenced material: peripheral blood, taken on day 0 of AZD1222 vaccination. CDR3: CASTGNRGEKLFF. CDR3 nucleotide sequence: TGTGCCAGCACGGGAAACCGAGGAGAAAAACTGTTTTTT.